The rows below give T cell receptor beta chains drawn from one sample of a study of blood T cell repertoires in COVID-19. The method was immunoSEQ multiplex PCR; TCRdb's version includes in-frame clones alone and lacks a portion of them. The repertoire includes tens of thousands of clones, roughly nine tenths of them detected once, and roughly 4.4% sits in the top ten. The sample comprised peripheral blood. These receptors were collected from a man aged 45-65 years with active COVID-19. The CDR3 runs from the conserved cysteine through the conserved F or W. Each record gives: clone size, V gene, J gene, D gene, CDR3 protein, CDR3 DNA. The D gene is left open where the match is weak. Clone size is given for some rows only: seen once, a few or many times, or a class if the clone is expanded.

clone_size: -
v_call: TRBV18
j_call: TRBJ2-7
d_call: -
cdr3_aa: CASSSLTGENEQYF
cdr3_nt: TGTGCCAGCTCATCTCTCACGGGGGAGAACGAGCAGTACTTC

clone_size: -
v_call: TRBV27
j_call: TRBJ2-1
d_call: -
cdr3_aa: CATTSGPYNEQFF
cdr3_nt: TGTGCCACCACCAGCGGTCCCTACAATGAGCAGTTCTTC

clone_size: -
v_call: TRBV3-1/TRBV3-2
j_call: TRBJ2-2
d_call: -
cdr3_aa: CASSPWGGGFVGELFF
cdr3_nt: TGTGCCAGCAGCCCCTGGGGAGGGGGATTTGTAGGGGAGCTGTTTTTT

clone_size: -
v_call: TRBV10-2
j_call: TRBJ1-5
d_call: -
cdr3_aa: CASRNRGTNQPQHF
cdr3_nt: TGCGCCAGCAGAAATCGGGGAACGAATCAGCCCCAGCATTTT

clone_size: -
v_call: TRBV6-5
j_call: TRBJ1-2
d_call: -
cdr3_aa: CASSYSTRGGYTF
cdr3_nt: TGTGCCAGCAGTTACTCGACCAGGGGTGGCTACACCTTC

clone_size: -
v_call: TRBV10-3
j_call: TRBJ2-1
d_call: -
cdr3_aa: CAIRTFQGSYNEQFF
cdr3_nt: TGTGCCATCAGGACTTTTCAGGGATCCTACAATGAGCAGTTCTTC

clone_size: once
v_call: TRBV7-2
j_call: TRBJ1-5
d_call: TRBD1
cdr3_aa: CASSMTGVVQPQHF
cdr3_nt: TGTGCCAGCAGCATGACAGGGGTCGTCCAGCCCCAGCATTTT

clone_size: few
v_call: TRBV6-2/TRBV6-3
j_call: TRBJ2-2
d_call: -
cdr3_aa: CASSGPSGYSRTGELFF
cdr3_nt: TGTGCCAGCAGTGGACCCAGCGGTTACTCGAGGACCGGGGAGCTGTTTTTT

clone_size: -
v_call: TRBV9
j_call: TRBJ1-2
d_call: TRBD1
cdr3_aa: CASSVTGTGYGYTF
cdr3_nt: TGTGCCAGCAGCGTAACCGGGACAGGGTATGGCTACACCTTC

clone_size: -
v_call: TRBV1
j_call: TRBJ1-1
d_call: -
cdr3_aa: CTSSALSHRPSYTEAFF
cdr3_nt: TGCACCAGCAGCGCCCTAAGTCACAGACCATCCTACACTGAAGCTTTCTTT

clone_size: few
v_call: TRBV7-2
j_call: TRBJ1-5
d_call: TRBD1
cdr3_aa: CASSLEPGQGRVQPQHF
cdr3_nt: TGTGCCAGCAGCTTGGAACCGGGACAGGGAAGGGTTCAGCCCCAGCATTTT

clone_size: few
v_call: TRBV7-9
j_call: TRBJ2-7
d_call: TRBD1
cdr3_aa: CASSLTGTGSRQYF
cdr3_nt: TGTGCCAGCAGCTTAACAGGGACAGGGTCACGGCAGTACTTC

clone_size: -
v_call: TRBV5-1
j_call: TRBJ2-1
d_call: TRBD2
cdr3_aa: CASSSTSGIPGGQFF
cdr3_nt: TGCGCCAGCAGCTCCACTAGCGGGATCCCGGGTGGGCAGTTCTTC

clone_size: -
v_call: TRBV11-3
j_call: TRBJ2-4
d_call: TRBD2
cdr3_aa: CASSLDSLAGAKNIQYF
cdr3_nt: TGTGCCAGCAGCTTAGACAGCCTAGCGGGGGCCAAAAACATTCAGTACTTC

clone_size: -
v_call: TRBV7-2
j_call: TRBJ2-7
d_call: -
cdr3_aa: CASSLNPNRVYEQYF
cdr3_nt: TGTGCCAGCAGCTTAAACCCGAACAGGGTGTACGAGCAGTACTTC

clone_size: -
v_call: TRBV27
j_call: TRBJ2-7
d_call: TRBD1
cdr3_aa: CASSLLTGVYEQYF
cdr3_nt: TGTGCCAGCAGTTTATTAACAGGGGTCTACGAGCAGTACTTC

clone_size: many
v_call: TRBV12-3/TRBV12-4
j_call: TRBJ2-2
d_call: -
cdr3_aa: CASRLERTGELFF
cdr3_nt: TGTGCCAGCAGGCTAGAGAGGACCGGGGAGCTGTTTTTT

clone_size: few
v_call: TRBV7-2
j_call: TRBJ1-2
d_call: -
cdr3_aa: CASSTDTNYGYTF
cdr3_nt: TGTGCCAGCAGCACGGACACCAACTATGGCTACACCTTC

clone_size: -
v_call: TRBV6-2/TRBV6-3
j_call: TRBJ1-2
d_call: TRBD1
cdr3_aa: CASSSGGFGYTF
cdr3_nt: TGTGCCAGCAGCTCAGGGGGCTTTGGCTACACCTTC

clone_size: -
v_call: TRBV11-2
j_call: TRBJ2-4
d_call: TRBD2
cdr3_aa: CASSPWTSGNVLAKNIQYF
cdr3_nt: TGTGCCAGCAGCCCGTGGACTAGCGGGAACGTACTAGCCAAAAACATTCAGTACTTC

clone_size: -
v_call: TRBV3-1/TRBV3-2
j_call: TRBJ2-1
d_call: -
cdr3_aa: CASSQTGVEQFF
cdr3_nt: TGTGCCAGCAGCCAGACGGGAGTTGAGCAGTTCTTC

clone_size: -
v_call: TRBV28
j_call: TRBJ2-2
d_call: TRBD2
cdr3_aa: CASSSTSGSRNTGELFF
cdr3_nt: TGTGCCAGCAGTTCGACTAGCGGGAGCCGTAACACCGGGGAGCTGTTTTTT

clone_size: -
v_call: TRBV7-8
j_call: TRBJ1-5
d_call: -
cdr3_aa: CASSFSPRQPQHF
cdr3_nt: TGTGCCAGCAGCTTTTCCCCCCGTCAGCCCCAGCATTTT

clone_size: -
v_call: TRBV6-6
j_call: TRBJ1-3
d_call: TRBD1
cdr3_aa: CASTYLGQSPDRSGNTIYF
cdr3_nt: TGTGCCAGCACCTACTTGGGACAGTCGCCCGACAGATCTGGAAACACCATATATTTT

clone_size: -
v_call: TRBV5-6
j_call: TRBJ2-1
d_call: TRBD2
cdr3_aa: CASSLRLVAGRNEQFF
cdr3_nt: TGTGCCAGCAGCCTAAGGCTTGTAGCGGGAAGAAATGAGCAGTTCTTC

clone_size: -
v_call: TRBV7-2
j_call: TRBJ1-2
d_call: -
cdr3_aa: CASSFKIGGSYGYTF
cdr3_nt: TGTGCCAGCAGCTTCAAGATCGGGGGGAGTTATGGCTACACCTTC

clone_size: -
v_call: TRBV9
j_call: TRBJ2-3
d_call: -
cdr3_aa: CASSPYTDTQYF
cdr3_nt: TGTGCCAGCAGCCCCTATACAGATACGCAGTATTTT

clone_size: once
v_call: TRBV6-1
j_call: TRBJ2-7
d_call: TRBD2
cdr3_aa: CASSEGTSGTYEQYF
cdr3_nt: TGTGCCAGCAGTGAAGGGACTAGCGGAACCTACGAGCAGTACTTC

clone_size: few
v_call: TRBV4-2
j_call: TRBJ2-3
d_call: -
cdr3_aa: CASSPRTDNTDTQYF
cdr3_nt: TGTGCCAGCAGCCCACGGACAGATAACACAGATACGCAGTATTTT

clone_size: -
v_call: TRBV4-1
j_call: TRBJ2-1
d_call: TRBD2
cdr3_aa: CASSPMPSSGSIYNEQFF
cdr3_nt: TGCGCCAGCAGCCCGATGCCTTCTAGCGGGAGTATCTACAATGAGCAGTTCTTC

clone_size: -
v_call: TRBV19
j_call: TRBJ1-2
d_call: -
cdr3_aa: CASRSIQWGDFDYGYTF
cdr3_nt: TGTGCCAGTAGAAGTATCCAATGGGGAGATTTTGACTATGGCTACACCTTC

clone_size: -
v_call: TRBV28
j_call: TRBJ2-3
d_call: -
cdr3_aa: CASSLRQGGADTQYF
cdr3_nt: TGTGCCAGCAGTTTAAGGCAGGGCGGTGCAGATACGCAGTATTTT

clone_size: -
v_call: TRBV19
j_call: TRBJ2-2
d_call: TRBD2
cdr3_aa: CASSILTSAGELFF
cdr3_nt: TGTGCCAGTAGTATCCTCACTAGCGCCGGGGAGCTGTTTTTT

clone_size: -
v_call: TRBV4-1
j_call: TRBJ1-2
d_call: -
cdr3_aa: CASSLLQGPNYGYTF
cdr3_nt: TGCGCCAGCAGCCTCCTGCAGGGCCCTAACTATGGCTACACCTTC

clone_size: -
v_call: TRBV30
j_call: TRBJ1-2
d_call: TRBD1
cdr3_aa: CAWSVHGTGYGYTF
cdr3_nt: TGTGCCTGGAGTGTACACGGGACAGGCTATGGCTACACCTTC

clone_size: once
v_call: TRBV5-4
j_call: TRBJ2-1
d_call: -
cdr3_aa: CASSLDRPSSYNEQFF
cdr3_nt: TGTGCCAGCAGCTTGGATCGTCCCAGCTCCTACAATGAGCAGTTCTTC

clone_size: few
v_call: TRBV19
j_call: TRBJ1-5
d_call: -
cdr3_aa: CASSSQTGGNQPQHF
cdr3_nt: TGTGCCAGTAGTTCACAGACCGGGGGCAATCAGCCCCAGCATTTT

clone_size: -
v_call: TRBV7-3
j_call: TRBJ2-5
d_call: -
cdr3_aa: CASSQGVEETQYF
cdr3_nt: TGTGCCAGCAGCCAAGGGGTCGAAGAGACCCAGTACTTC

clone_size: once
v_call: TRBV2
j_call: TRBJ1-2
d_call: -
cdr3_aa: CASSRGPLGYTF
cdr3_nt: TGTGCCAGCAGTCGTGGGCCCCTTGGGTACACCTTC

clone_size: -
v_call: TRBV11-3
j_call: TRBJ2-7
d_call: -
cdr3_aa: CASGQGGAYEQYF
cdr3_nt: TGTGCCAGCGGCCAGGGGGGAGCCTACGAGCAGTACTTC

clone_size: once
v_call: TRBV7-2
j_call: TRBJ2-1
d_call: -
cdr3_aa: CASSLDVATQFF
cdr3_nt: TGTGCCAGCAGCTTAGACGTGGCGACTCAGTTCTTC